This TCR beta chain was identified in a study of OX40 agonist ivuxolimab in advanced cancers. Study-wide results and caveats: Antigen specificity was not determined for the expanded peripheral T cells. Expanded clones tended on average to be more numerous among CD8+ T cells than CD4+.

CDR3 size: 15 residues. Germline lookup yields CDR1 MNHEY and CDR2 SVGAGI. V lost 2 bases, J lost 8 bases, and 8 bases stayed unmatched. Some clones are missing from TCRdb's copy, which holds only in-frame ones; the method was immunoSEQ multiplex PCR. This table holds about 83,000 clones, 91% found once. As concerns this clone: Its antigen is unknown.

This sequence originates from an adult with an advanced solid tumor such as melanoma, head and neck, liver or kidney cancer. This chain links TRBV6-5 with TRBJ1-4; 7 positions agree with TRBD1. Material: CD4+ or CD8+ T cells sorted from blood, obtained in a trial of the OX40 agonist ivuxolimab. This chain's CDR3 is CASSYGGQTIEKLFF. The CDR3 DNA sequence: TGTGCCAGCAGTTACGGGGGACAGACTATAGAAAAACTGTTTTTT.